This T cell receptor (beta chain) appears in the sequencing data of a study of cytomegalovirus exposure and HLA in healthy donors. Both 60 Vbeta primers and 13 Jbeta primers went into the PCR. Assay used: immunoSEQ multiplex PCR; TCRdb lists only in-frame clones, some missing. Of fewer than 130,000 clones listed, 74% are singletons. In germline, CDR1 is SGHRS, CDR2 YFSETQ. V gave up 1 base and J gave up 5 bases; unmatched junction bases: 6. The CDR3 has 15 residues. Source material: PBMCs. This sequence joins TRBV5-1 and TRBJ1-1; 9 bases line up with TRBD1. This TCR derives from a man aged 50 to 60 in good health and CMV-seropositive. The chain's CDR3 is CASSLTGGGGTEAFF. CDR3 coding DNA: TGCGCCAGCAGCTTGACAGGGGGCGGGGGAACTGAAGCTTTCTTT.